This paragraph covers one T cell receptor (beta chain) sequence. Measured with immunoSEQ multiplex PCR; TCRdb has only the in-frame clones, and not every one. This sample yields some 500,000 clones, of which 79% are seen a single time; less than 15% belongs to the top ten. Germline CDR1 GTSNPN, CDR2 SVGIG (reference sequence). The CDR3 is made up of 12 amino acids. V was shortened by 1 base and J by 3 bases, with 6 bases between the two germline ends. This entry belongs to a study of shared clonotypes between healthy human individuals. The J gene is TRBJ1-1, the V gene TRBV30; D ambiguous. Sequencing was carried out using PBMCs. The origin of this receptor is a middle-aged woman in good health. Some clones in this sample may be carry-over from other donors' samples. The CDR3 sequence is CAWSGVDTEAFF. The CDR3 DNA is TGTGCCTGGAGTGGGGTTGACACTGAAGCTTTCTTT.